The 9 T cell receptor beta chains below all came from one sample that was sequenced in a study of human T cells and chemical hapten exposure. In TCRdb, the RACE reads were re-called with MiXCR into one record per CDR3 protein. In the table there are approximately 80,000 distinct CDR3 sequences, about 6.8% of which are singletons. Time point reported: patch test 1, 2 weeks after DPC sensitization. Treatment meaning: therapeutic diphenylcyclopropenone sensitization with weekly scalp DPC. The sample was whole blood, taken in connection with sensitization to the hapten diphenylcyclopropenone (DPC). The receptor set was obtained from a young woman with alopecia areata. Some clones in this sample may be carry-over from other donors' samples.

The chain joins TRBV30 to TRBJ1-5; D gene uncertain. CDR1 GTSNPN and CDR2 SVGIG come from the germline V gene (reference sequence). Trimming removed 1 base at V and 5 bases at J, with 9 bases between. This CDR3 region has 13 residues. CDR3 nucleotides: TGTGCCTGGAGTGGAACAGAGTATCAGCCCCAGCATTTT. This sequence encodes CAWSGTEYQPQHF.

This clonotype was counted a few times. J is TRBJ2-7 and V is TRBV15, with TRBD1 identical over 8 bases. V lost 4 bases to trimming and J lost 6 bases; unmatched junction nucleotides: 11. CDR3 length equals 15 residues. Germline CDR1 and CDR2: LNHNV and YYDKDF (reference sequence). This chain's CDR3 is CATSNDRGRVIEQYF. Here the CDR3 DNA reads TGTGCCACCAGCAACGACAGGGGCCGCGTCATCGAGCAGTACTTC.

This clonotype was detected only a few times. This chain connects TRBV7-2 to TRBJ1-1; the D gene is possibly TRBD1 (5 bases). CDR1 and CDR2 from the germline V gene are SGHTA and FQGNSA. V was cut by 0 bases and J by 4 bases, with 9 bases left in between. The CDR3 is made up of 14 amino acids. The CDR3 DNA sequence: TGTGCCAGCAGCTTAGCGGCAGGGAGCACTGAAGCTTTCTTT. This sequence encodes CASSLAAGSTEAFF. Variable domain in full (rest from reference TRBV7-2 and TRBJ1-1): GAGVSQSPSNKVTEKGKDVELRCDPISGHTALYWYRQSLGQGLEFLIYFQGNSAPDKSGLPSDRFSAERTGGSVSTLTIQRTQQEDSAVYLCASSLAAGSTEAFFGQGTRLTVV.

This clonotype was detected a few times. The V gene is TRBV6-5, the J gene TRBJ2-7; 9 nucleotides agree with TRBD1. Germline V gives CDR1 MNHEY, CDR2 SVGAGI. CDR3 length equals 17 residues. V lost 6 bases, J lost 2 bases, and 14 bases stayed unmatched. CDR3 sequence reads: CASSPYSGTGNPYEQYF. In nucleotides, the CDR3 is TGTGCCAGCAGCCCTTATTCCGGGACAGGGAACCCCTACGAGCAGTACTTC.

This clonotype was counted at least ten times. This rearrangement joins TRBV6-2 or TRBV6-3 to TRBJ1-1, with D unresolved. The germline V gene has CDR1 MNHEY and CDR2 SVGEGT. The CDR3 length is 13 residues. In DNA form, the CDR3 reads TGTGCTTCCGATACGGGTTGGAACACTGAAGCTTTCTTT. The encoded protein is CASDTGWNTEAFF.

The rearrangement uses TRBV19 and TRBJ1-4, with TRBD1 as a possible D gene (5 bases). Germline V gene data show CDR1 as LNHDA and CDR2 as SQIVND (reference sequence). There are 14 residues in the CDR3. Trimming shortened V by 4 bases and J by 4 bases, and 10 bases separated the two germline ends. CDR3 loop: CASSSWTSNEKLFF. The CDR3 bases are TGTGCCAGTAGTAGCTGGACAAGTAATGAAAAACTGTTTTTT.

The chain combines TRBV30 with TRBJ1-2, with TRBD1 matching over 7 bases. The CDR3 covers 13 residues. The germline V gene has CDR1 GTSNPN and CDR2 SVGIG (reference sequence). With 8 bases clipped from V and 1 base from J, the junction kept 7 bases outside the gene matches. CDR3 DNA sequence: TGTGCCATCTCACAGGGGAGTAACTATGGCTACACCTTC. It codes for CAISQGSNYGYTF.

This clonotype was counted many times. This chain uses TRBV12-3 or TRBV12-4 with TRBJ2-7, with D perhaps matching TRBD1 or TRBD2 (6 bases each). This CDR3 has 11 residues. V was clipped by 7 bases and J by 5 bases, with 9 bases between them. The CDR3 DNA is TGTGCCAGCACCGGGGGCGACGAGCAGTACTTC. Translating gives CASTGGDEQYF.

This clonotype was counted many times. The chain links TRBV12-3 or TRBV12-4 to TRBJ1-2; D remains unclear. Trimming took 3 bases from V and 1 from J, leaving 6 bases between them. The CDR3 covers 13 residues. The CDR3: CASSLAINYGYTF. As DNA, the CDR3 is TGTGCCAGCAGTTTGGCTATTAACTATGGCTACACCTTC.